A single T cell receptor (beta chain) is shown here with its context. This clone was seen only a few times. The clone's antigen remains unknown. Nothing much larger sits one base from this clone, and base qualities are not available. Library creation used the immunoSEQ multiplex PCR assay. For most patients, genomic DNA was isolated with the Qiagen DNeasy Blood and Tissue Kit and shipped frozen to Adaptive Biotechnologies for TCR sequencing. For most patients, genomic DNA was subjected to high-throughput TCR-beta CDR3 sequencing by Adaptive Biotechnologies. The paper's data handling went like this. TCR sequencing data were retrieved from Adaptive's ImmunoSEQ software for 15 to 20 patients, whereas three other patients were processed with MiXCR and VDJtools. To correct CD4 versus CD8 sorting errors, any sequence found in both subsets at a frequency ratio below 5:1 was removed. CDR3 nucleotide sequences shared between donor and recipient were removed because the origin of such sequences could not be assigned. Alloreactive clones required at least 2-fold expansion over unstimulated cells and minimum CFSE-low frequency of 0.002% (template counts) or 0.001% (read counts). A clone was considered mappable if detected in the sequenced pre-transplant spleen, lymph node, or MLR CFSE-low populations of the donor or recipient. The cumulative frequency of alloreactive clones was calculated as a percentage of all sequences, weighted by copy number. Here the immuneACCESS table is served through TCRdb, limited to in-frame sequences with V and J called. Missing clones are a known gap in these copies; in checked studies unresolved V genes cover under half, and the rest lacks a known reason. V and J calls and clone size are those listed in that table; D and trimming were worked out from the DNA. Here the sample has 130,000 to 150,000 clones; about 90% occur a single time. In total, the top ten clones hold around 0.19% of the sample.

This specimen comes from a study of graft-versus-host responses after intestinal transplantation (dated by TCRdb to about 2021). Study-level background: The transplants that recipients got were multivisceral, liver-intestinal, or isolated intestinal. Every recipient was given anti-thymocyte globulin induction, then maintenance tacrolimus and steroids for around three years. Graft-versus-host and host-versus-graft alloreactive T cell clones were tracked in the graft, circulation and bone marrow after intestinal transplantation using bulk TCR-beta CDR3 sequencing. Alloreactive clones were identified by sequencing pre-transplant mixed lymphocyte reaction products and comparing these products with unstimulated pre-transplant donor and recipient T cells. The cohort enrolled under 30 intestinal transplant recipients, one of whom was a retransplant, and 3 patients without pretransplant specimens were excluded. Donor T cell macrochimerism was defined as a peak of at least 4% donor T cells among recipient peripheral blood mononuclear cells. Samples from three later patients were sequenced in-house on an Illumina MiSeq with MiXCR processing rather than by the commercial service.

The study at large found these results: The conclusions were limited by the relatively low number and heterogeneity of the intestinal transplant patients. Early after transplant, declines in HvG clones were associated with peak levels of circulating GvH clones. GvH clones turned up in recipient bone marrow, with some appearing earlier in ileal mucosa or blood, a pattern consistent with an intestinal mucosal origin. High GvH to HvG T cell clonal ratios were observed in the allografts of patients with donor T cell macrochimerism.

From its cysteine to its phenylalanine, the CDR3 spans 12 amino acids. Kept here is only the CDR3 DNA, which spans 36 bases and is read in frame from base 1. The germline V gene encodes CDR1 LNHDA and CDR2 SQIVND (reference sequence). V and J are trimmed by 8 bases and 5 bases, and the gene matches miss 3 bases of the junction. The sample's time point label is to be understood as: cells obtained before transplantation from donor or recipient. CD3+CD4+ and CD3+CD8+ populations were FACS-sorted from unstimulated pre-transplant donor and recipient cells taken from spleen or lymph nodes. Recombination connected TRBV19 to TRBJ1-3; 7 junctional bases match TRBD1. The clonotype originates from a human donor who received an intestinal transplant. Sample: unstimulated CD4+ T cells sorted from spleen or lymph node cells, taken before intestinal transplant. CDR3 region: CASRDRRNTIYF. The DNA sequence is TGTGCCAGTCGGGACAGAAGAAACACCATATATTTT.